The T cell receptor (beta chain) under discussion was sequenced for a study of T cell responses to AZD1222 COVID-19 vaccine. The assay was immunoSEQ multiplex PCR, and TCRdb's table has in-frame clones only and misses some. The sample shows roughly 120,000 clones, roughly 84% of them seen only once. In this sample, this clone turned up once. This TCR came from an adult who received the AZD1222 COVID-19 vaccine. Sequenced material: peripheral blood, taken 28 days after the second AZD1222 dose.

The chain's CDR3 is CASRLGNDQPQHF. The CDR3 DNA sequence: TGTGCCAGCAGGCTAGGTAACGATCAGCCCCAGCATTTT. The chain combines TRBV2 with TRBJ1-5; D remains unclear. The CDR3 extends over 13 amino acids. The ends were cut back, 6 bases at V and 5 bases at J, with 11 bases in the middle. Germline values: CDR1 SNHLY, CDR2 FYNNEI. Using reference TRBV2 and TRBJ1-5 for the parts outside the CDR3, the full variable domain is EPEVTQTPSHQVTQMGQEVILRCVPISNHLYFYWYRQILGQKVEFLVSFYNNEISEKSEIFDDQFSVERPDGSNFTLKIRSTKLEDSAMYFCASRLGNDQPQHFGDGTRLSIL.